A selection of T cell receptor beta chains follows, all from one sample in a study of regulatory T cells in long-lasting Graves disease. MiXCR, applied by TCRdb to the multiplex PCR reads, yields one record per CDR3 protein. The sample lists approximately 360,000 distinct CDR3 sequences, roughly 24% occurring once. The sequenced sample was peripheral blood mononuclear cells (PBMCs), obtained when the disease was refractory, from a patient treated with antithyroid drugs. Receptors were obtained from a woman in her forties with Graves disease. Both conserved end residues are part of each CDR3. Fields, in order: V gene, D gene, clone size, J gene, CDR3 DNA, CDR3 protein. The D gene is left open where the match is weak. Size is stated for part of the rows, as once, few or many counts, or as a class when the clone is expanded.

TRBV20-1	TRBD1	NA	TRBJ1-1	TGCAGTGCTAGAGATCGGTGGACAGGGATGGGTGAAGCTTTCTTT	CSARDRWTGMGEAFF
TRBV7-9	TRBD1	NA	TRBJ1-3	TGTGCCAGCAGCTTAACATCCCATGGGGACAGCTCTGGAAACACCATATATTTT	CASSLTSHGDSSGNTIYF
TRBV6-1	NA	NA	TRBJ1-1	TGTGCCAGCAGAACAGGGTTAAGGAACACTGAAGCTTTCTTT	CASRTGLRNTEAFF
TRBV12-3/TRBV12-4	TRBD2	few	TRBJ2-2	TGTGCCAGCCGCCTTCCCGCAGGTCGAGCGGGAGGGCCTGCCGGGGAGCTGTTTTTT	CASRLPAGRAGGPAGELFF
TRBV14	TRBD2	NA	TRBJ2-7	TGTGCCAGCAGCCAAGCCTTTAGCGGGAGTTTCTACGAGCAGTACTTC	CASSQAFSGSFYEQYF
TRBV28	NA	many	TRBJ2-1	TGTGCCAGCAATGAGCAGGGCAGGAATGAGCAGTTCTTC	CASNEQGRNEQFF
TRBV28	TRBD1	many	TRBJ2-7	TGTGCCAGCAGGGACTCCGGACAGGGGGTCCACGAGCAGTACTTC	CASRDSGQGVHEQYF
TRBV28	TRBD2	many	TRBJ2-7	TGTGCCAGCAGTTGGGGAGGGGCCTACGAGCAGTACTTC	CASSWGGAYEQYF
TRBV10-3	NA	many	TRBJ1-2	TGTGCCAGCACGAAGGATGAATCATGGGATGGCTACACCTTC	CASTKDESWDGYTF
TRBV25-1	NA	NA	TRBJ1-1	TGTGCCAGCAGTGACGATGGACGGAAGAGCTATGAAGCTTTCTTT	CASSDDGRKSYEAFF
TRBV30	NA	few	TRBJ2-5	TGTGCCTGGAGTGCCCAAGAGGGGACCCAGTACTTC	CAWSAQEGTQYF
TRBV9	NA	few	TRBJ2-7	TGTGCCAGCAGCAAAACCTCTAGCGCCTACGAGCAGTACTTC	CASSKTSSAYEQYF
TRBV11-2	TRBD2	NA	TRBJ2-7	TGTGCCAGCAGCCCCCTTCGGGCTAGCGGGAGTTTTAAGTCCTACGAGCAGTACTTC	CASSPLRASGSFKSYEQYF
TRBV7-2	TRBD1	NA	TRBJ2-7	TGTGCCAGCAGCCGCCCGGGACAGGGGCGCGAGCAGTACTTC	CASSRPGQGREQYF
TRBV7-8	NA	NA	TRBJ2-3	TGTGCCAGCAGCTTCATGGTAGGGGAGACAGATACGCAGTATTTT	CASSFMVGETDTQYF
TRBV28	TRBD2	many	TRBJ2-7	TGTGCCAGCAGCACTACTAGCGGACGATCCTACGAGCAGTACTTC	CASSTTSGRSYEQYF
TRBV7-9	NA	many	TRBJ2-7	TGTGCCAGCAGGGGGCAGGGGGAGCAGTACTTC	CASRGQGEQYF
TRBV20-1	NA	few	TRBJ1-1	TGCAGTGCTAGAAACGGGAGACCGGACCCTTTCTTT	CSARNGRPDPFF
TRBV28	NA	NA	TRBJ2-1	TGTGCCAGCAGCCCTAACCGTGTCTCCTACAATGAGCAGTTCTTC	CASSPNRVSYNEQFF
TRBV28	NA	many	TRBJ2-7	TGTGCCAGCAGTCCGGCCCACTACGAGCAGTACTTC	CASSPAHYEQYF
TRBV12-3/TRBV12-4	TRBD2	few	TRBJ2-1	TGTGCCAGCAGTCCGGGCGGGAGGGCCTACAATGAGCAGTTCTTC	CASSPGGRAYNEQFF
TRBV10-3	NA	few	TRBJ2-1	TGTGCCATCAGTGAGGGACCTAGCTACAATGAGCAGTTCTTC	CAISEGPSYNEQFF
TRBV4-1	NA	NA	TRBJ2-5	TGCGCCAGCAGCCGACCCCCCCGATCGGCGCGGGAGACCCAGTACTTC	CASSRPPRSARETQYF
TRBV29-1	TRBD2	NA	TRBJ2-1	TGCAGCGTTGAAGCGACTAGCGCCTACAATGAGCAGTTCTTC	CSVEATSAYNEQFF
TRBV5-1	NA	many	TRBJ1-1	TGCGCCAGCAGCTCAAGGACGGGTAGGGACACTGAAGCTTTCTTT	CASSSRTGRDTEAFF
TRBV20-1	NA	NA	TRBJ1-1	TGCAGTGCTAGTTGGGGAGCTGAAGCTTTCTTT	CSASWGAEAFF
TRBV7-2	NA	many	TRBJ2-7	TGTGCCAGCGGGCCGGTGGCGGGTTCAAACGAGCAGTACTTC	CASGPVAGSNEQYF
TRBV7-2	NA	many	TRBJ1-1	TGTGCCAGCAGCTTAGCCGGGCAGCCGAACACTGAAGCTTTCTTT	CASSLAGQPNTEAFF
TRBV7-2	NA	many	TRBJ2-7	TGTGCCAGCAGCTTCTCTGGCTACGAGCAGTACTTC	CASSFSGYEQYF
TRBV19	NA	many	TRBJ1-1	TGTGCCAGTAGTATCTTCGACGGGAACACTGAAGCTTTCTTT	CASSIFDGNTEAFF
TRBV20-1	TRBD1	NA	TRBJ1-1	TGCAGTGCTAGAGATATGGACAGGAGGTCTGAAGCTTTCTTT	CSARDMDRRSEAFF
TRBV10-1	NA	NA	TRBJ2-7	TGCGCCAGCAGTCCCGGGACGCTGGGGCACGAGCAGTACTTC	CASSPGTLGHEQYF
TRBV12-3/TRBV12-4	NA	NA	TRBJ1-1	TGTGCCAGCAGTTTCGGACATTCTCTCAACACTGAAGCTTTCTTT	CASSFGHSLNTEAFF
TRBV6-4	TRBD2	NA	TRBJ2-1	TGTGCCAGCAGTGACTCGACTAGCGGGATCTCCAATGAGCAGTTCTTC	CASSDSTSGISNEQFF
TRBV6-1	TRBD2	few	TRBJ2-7	TGTGCCAGCAGATCCCCCCTCTATAGCGGGGAGAGCTCCTACGAGCAGTACTTC	CASRSPLYSGESSYEQYF
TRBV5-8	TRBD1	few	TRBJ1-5	TGTGCCAGCAGCGCTGCCGGGACAGGGAACCGTCAGCCCCAGCATTTT	CASSAAGTGNRQPQHF
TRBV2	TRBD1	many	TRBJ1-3	TGTGCCAGCAGAGCTTTGGGGACAGGAGTCTCTGGAAACACCATATATTTT	CASRALGTGVSGNTIYF
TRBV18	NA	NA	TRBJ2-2	TGTGCCAGCTCACCGGCGCTCACCGGGGAGCTGTTTTTT	CASSPALTGELFF
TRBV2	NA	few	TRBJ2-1	TGTGCCAGCAGTGAACAGGGATGGTACAATGAGCAGTTCTTC	CASSEQGWYNEQFF
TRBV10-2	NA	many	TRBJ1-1	TGCGCCAGCAGTGACCAGCCCATGAACACTGAAGCTTTCTTT	CASSDQPMNTEAFF
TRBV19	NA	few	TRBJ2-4	TGTGCCAGTAGTATCCGGGGGTTTAGAAACATTCAGTACTTC	CASSIRGFRNIQYF
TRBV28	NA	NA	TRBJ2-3	TGTGCCAGCACTCTCCGTTATACGCAGTATTTT	CASTLRYTQYF
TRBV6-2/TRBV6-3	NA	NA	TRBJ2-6	TGTGCCAGCAGTTACGAGAAGGCTGGGGCCAACGTCCTGACTTTC	CASSYEKAGANVLTF
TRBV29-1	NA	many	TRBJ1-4	TGCAGCGCTCAGGTCCAGGAAACAACTAATGAAAAACTGTTTTTT	CSAQVQETTNEKLFF
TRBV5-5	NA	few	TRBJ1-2	TGTGCCAGCAGCTTGTACGGGGATCACTATGGCTACACCTTC	CASSLYGDHYGYTF
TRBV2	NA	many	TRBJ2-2	TGTGCCAGCAGTGAGCTTCCGTCCGGGGAGCTGTTTTTT	CASSELPSGELFF
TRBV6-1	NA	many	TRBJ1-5	TGTGCCAGCAGTACATACACCAATCAGCCCCAGCATTTT	CASSTYTNQPQHF
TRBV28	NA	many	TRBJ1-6	TGTGCCAGCAGTTTATTTGTCTGGAGGGGTGTTCCTCCACCCCTCCACTTT	CASSLFVWRGVPPPLHF
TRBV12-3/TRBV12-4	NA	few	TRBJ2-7	TGTGCCATCGACAGATACGAGCAGTACTTC	CAIDRYEQYF
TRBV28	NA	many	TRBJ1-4	TGTGCCAGCAGTCCAGGACCAGATAGGGAAAAACTGTTTTTT	CASSPGPDREKLFF
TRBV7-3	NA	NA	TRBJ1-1	TGTGCCAGCAGCTTAACCGCTTGGGGGGACACTGAAGCTTTCTTT	CASSLTAWGDTEAFF
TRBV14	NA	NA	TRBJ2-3	TGTGCCAGCAGCCAAGGCAACTCCCGGGGACTTCTCCGCGATACGCAGTATTTT	CASSQGNSRGLLRDTQYF